Sequencing of this T cell receptor (beta chain) was carried out in a study of immune evolution from preneoplasia to lung adenocarcinoma. A remark on this clone: The antigen remains unidentified.

Each case's diagnosis was confirmed by two pathologists on H&E. Premalignant or tumor cells were enriched by macro-dissection after pathologic assessment. Germline values: CDR1 MGHRA, CDR2 YSYEKL. This CDR3 spans 14 amino acids. Trimming took 7 bases from V and 5 from J, leaving 17 bases between them. Some clones are missing from TCRdb's copy, which holds only in-frame ones; the method was immunoSEQ multiplex PCR. The repertoire holds 10,000 to 13,000 clones, with approximately 80% as singletons. Findings and caveats of the study: Normal lung had the highest top T cell clone frequencies.

The chain is built from TRBV4-1 and TRBJ2-5; D unclear. This clonotype was obtained from a person aged 70 to 85 with lung adenocarcinoma. Specimen: FFPE minimally invasive lung adenocarcinoma tissue. The DNA for the CDR3 is TGCGCCAGCACTCTGGAGTTATTTGCCGAGACCCAGTACTTC. It encodes CASTLELFAETQYF.